Listed here are 14 T cell receptor beta chains from one sample, sequenced in a study of neurological immune-mediated disorders. A single record per CDR3 protein comes from TCRdb applying MiXCR to the 5' RACE reads. The sample includes under 85,000 distinct CDR3 sequences, over 12% of them seen just once. Sequenced input: PBMCs. The receptors originated from a woman between 45 and 65 years old in good health.

The chain employs TRBV2 and TRBJ1-5, with no clear D. V was cut by 5 bases and J by 6 bases, with 11 bases left in between. The CDR3 sequence is 13 residues long. Per germline, CDR1 SNHLY and CDR2 FYNNEI. The CDR3, as DNA: TGTGCCAGCAGTTCTCAATCTTTTCAGCCCCAGCATTTT. This gives the protein CASSSQSFQPQHF.

This clonotype was counted at least ten times. The rearrangement links TRBV29-1 to TRBJ2-1; 8 positions match TRBD2. The CDR3 has 15 residues. The junction had 11 bases not matched to a gene; V was cut back by 6 bases and J by 4 bases. The germline CDR1 and CDR2 sequences are SQVTM and ANQGSEA. CDR3 protein: CSVTLAGNGYNEQFF. The CDR3 DNA is TGCAGCGTCACCCTAGCGGGCAATGGGTACAATGAGCAGTTCTTC.

This clonotype was observed many times. The chain uses TRBV20-1 and TRBJ2-1; 10 bases are shared with TRBD2. Losses at the gene ends were 0 bases for V and 8 bases for J; bases not matched to a gene: 13. CDR1 is DFQATT and CDR2 is SNEGSKA in the germline V gene (reference sequence). This CDR3 has 17 amino acids. Here the CDR3 reads CSARDLQAGGYFDEQFF. In DNA, the CDR3 is TGCAGTGCTAGAGATCTACAAGCGGGAGGGTACTTCGATGAGCAGTTCTTC.

This clonotype was recorded at least ten times. V is TRBV29-1 and J is TRBJ1-1; TRBD1 aligns across 11 bases. The length of the CDR3 is 13 residues. CDR1 and CDR2 from the germline V gene are SQVTM and ANQGSEA. V lost 4 bases to trimming and J lost 4 bases; unmatched junction nucleotides: 2. The CDR3 DNA reads as TGCAGCGTTGCTGGACAGGGGGCCACTGAAGCTTTCTTT. It translates to CSVAGQGATEAFF.

This clonotype has a count of ten or more. The V and J genes are TRBV5-1 and TRBJ2-2; 13 positions agree with TRBD2. Germline assignment: CDR1 SGHRS and CDR2 YFSETQ. V gave up 2 bases and J gave up 4 bases; unmatched junction bases: 2. The CDR3 runs 16 residues. In DNA form, the CDR3 reads TGCGCCAGCAGCTTCGGACTAGCGGGAGTCACCGGGGAGCTGTTTTTT. This codes for CASSFGLAGVTGELFF.

This clonotype was recorded at least ten times. The CDR3 DNA reads as TGCGCCAGCAGCCCACGTAGGGACTTCGGCTACACCTTC. This codes for CASSPRRDFGYTF. This chain connects TRBV5-1 to TRBJ1-2; D might be TRBD1 (5 bases). Trimming shortened V by 4 bases and J by 8 bases, and 15 bases separated the two germline ends. The germline V gene has CDR1 SGHRS and CDR2 YFSETQ. This CDR3 is 13 amino acids long.

This clonotype has ten or more counts. V and J are TRBV5-1 and TRBJ1-4, with D hard to call. Trimming took 2 bases from V and 8 from J, leaving 10 bases between them. The CDR3 is 13 residues long. CDR1 and CDR2 from the germline V gene are SGHRS and YFSETQ. The CDR3 region is CASSFGEGEKLFF. The CDR3 region has the DNA TGCGCCAGCAGCTTTGGGGAGGGCGAAAAACTGTTTTTT.

This clonotype has at least ten counts. The chain carries TRBV28 and TRBJ2-1; 8 bases fit TRBD2. Germline V lookup: CDR1 MDHEN, CDR2 SYDVKM. The CDR3 is 13 residues long. V lost 3 bases to trimming and J lost 14 bases; unmatched junction nucleotides: 9. CDR3 nucleotides: TGTGCCAGCAGTTTGTTGAAGAACGGGGGGGAGTTCTTC. This codes for CASSLLKNGGEFF.

The gene calls are TRBV10-2 and TRBJ2-5; D gene uncertain. The V gene's germline CDR1 is WSHSY and CDR2 SAAADI. The CDR3 is 11 residues long. The ends were cut back, 7 bases at V and 2 bases at J, with 5 bases in the middle. Here the CDR3 reads CASIQQETQYF. The CDR3 DNA follows: TGCGCCAGCATCCAACAAGAGACCCAGTACTTC.

This clonotype was seen at least ten times. This chain links TRBV20-1 with TRBJ2-2; 10 nucleotides match TRBD1. V lost 3 bases to trimming and J lost 4 bases; unmatched junction nucleotides: 11. Germline V gives CDR1 DFQATT, CDR2 SNEGSKA (reference sequence). This CDR3 region has 17 residues. The CDR3 protein is CSARGPMGTGVTGELFF. CDR3 sequence (DNA): TGCAGTGCTAGGGGCCCCATGGGGACAGGGGTCACCGGGGAGCTGTTTTTT.

At least ten counts were recorded for this clonotype. The chain recombines TRBV9 with TRBJ2-3, with 8 bases fitting TRBD2. The V and J ends lost 4 bases and 4 bases, in that order; junction bases with no gene match: 8. CDR3 size: 15 residues. CDR1 is SGDLS, CDR2 YYNGEE, per germline. CDR3 residues: CASSPGGAGSDTQYF. CDR3 coding DNA: TGTGCCAGCAGCCCCGGGGGGGCCGGGTCAGATACGCAGTATTTT. Filled out from reference TRBV9 and TRBJ2-3, the complete variable domain reads DSGVTQTPKHLITATGQRVTLRCSPRSGDLSVYWYQQSLDQGLQFLIQYYNGEERAKGNILERFSAQQFPDLHSELNLSSLELGDSALYFCASSPGGAGSDTQYFGPGTRLTVL.

At least ten counts were recorded for this clonotype. The chain combines TRBV5-1 with TRBJ2-1, with no clear D. CDR3 size: 14 residues. Per the germline V gene, CDR1 is SGHRS and CDR2 is YFSETQ. V lost 0 bases, J lost 2 bases, and 6 bases lay in between. The CDR3 nucleotides are TGCGCCAGCAGCTTGGATGTAGCCTACAATGAGCAGTTCTTC. Residues: CASSLDVAYNEQFF.

This chain uses TRBV28 with TRBJ2-5; 12 nucleotides agree with TRBD2. The CDR3 has 15 amino acids. The germline gives CDR1 MDHEN, CDR2 SYDVKM. J lost 6 bases, V lost 4 bases, and 6 bases had no gene match. CDR3 amino acids: CASSYSSGRGKTQYF. The CDR3 DNA reads as TGTGCCAGCAGTTATTCTAGCGGGAGGGGGAAGACCCAGTACTTC.

This clonotype was counted many times. The chain has TRBV20-1 and TRBJ1-2, with 8 nucleotides matching TRBD1. Germline values: CDR1 DFQATT, CDR2 SNEGSKA (reference sequence). The V gene end was trimmed by 5 bases and the J gene end by 0 bases; junction bases not matched to a gene: 11. The CDR3 totals 16 residues. The CDR3 here is CSAPGDRQLANYGYTF. As DNA, the CDR3 is TGCAGTGCTCCCGGGGACAGGCAGTTAGCTAACTATGGCTACACCTTC.